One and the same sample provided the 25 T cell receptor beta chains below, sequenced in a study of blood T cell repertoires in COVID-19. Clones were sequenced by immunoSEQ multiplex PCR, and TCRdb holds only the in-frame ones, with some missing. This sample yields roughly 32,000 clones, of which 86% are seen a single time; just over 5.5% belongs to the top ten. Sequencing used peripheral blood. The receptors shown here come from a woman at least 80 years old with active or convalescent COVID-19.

The CDR3 loop reads CASSQDTGFGNEQFF. CDR3 in DNA: TGCGCCAGCAGCCAAGACACAGGGTTTGGCAATGAGCAGTTCTTC. This sequence joins TRBV4-1 and TRBJ2-1, with a tentative D call TRBD1 (6 bases). The CDR3 length is 15 residues. Germline V gene data show CDR1 as MGHRA and CDR2 as YSYEKL. Trimming left V 0 bases short and J 6 bases short, with 12 bases between.

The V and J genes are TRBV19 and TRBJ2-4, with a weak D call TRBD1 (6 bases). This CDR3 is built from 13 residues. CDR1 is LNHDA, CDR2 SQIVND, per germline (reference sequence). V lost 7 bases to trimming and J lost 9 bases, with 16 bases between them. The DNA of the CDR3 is TGTGCCAGTACCGCACAGGGTTATGGCATTCAGTACTTC. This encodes CASTAQGYGIQYF.

The CDR3 region has the DNA TGTGCCACCAGCAGACCAGGACAGGGGTACACAGATACGCAGTATTTT. Protein: CATSRPGQGYTDTQYF. The chain is built from TRBV15 and TRBJ2-3; 9 bases line up with TRBD1. V shed 2 bases, J shed 2 bases, and the junction held 5 bases outside the gene matches. This CDR3 has 16 amino acids. Per germline, CDR1 LNHNV and CDR2 YYDKDF (reference sequence). The variable domain in full, completed from reference TRBV15 and TRBJ2-3, reads DAMVIQNPRYQVTQFGKPVTLSCSQTLNHNVMYWYQQKSSQAPKLLFHYYDKDFNNEADTPDNFQSRRPNTSFCFLDIRSPGLGDTAMYLCATSRPGQGYTDTQYFGPGTRLTVL.

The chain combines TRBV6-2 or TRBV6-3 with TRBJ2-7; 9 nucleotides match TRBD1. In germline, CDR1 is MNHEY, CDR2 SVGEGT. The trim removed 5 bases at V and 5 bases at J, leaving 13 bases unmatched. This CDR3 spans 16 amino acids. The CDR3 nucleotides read TGTGCCAGCAGTCAAGTGCTTACGGGACAGGGCCACGAGCAGTACTTC. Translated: CASSQVLTGQGHEQYF.

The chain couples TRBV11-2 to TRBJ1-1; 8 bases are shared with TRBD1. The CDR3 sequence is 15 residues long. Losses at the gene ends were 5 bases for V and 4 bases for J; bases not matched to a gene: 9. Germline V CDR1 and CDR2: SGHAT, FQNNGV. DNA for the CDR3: TGTGCCAGCAGCCCCCGCAGGGGGCCGGCCACTGAAGCTTTCTTT. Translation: CASSPRRGPATEAFF.

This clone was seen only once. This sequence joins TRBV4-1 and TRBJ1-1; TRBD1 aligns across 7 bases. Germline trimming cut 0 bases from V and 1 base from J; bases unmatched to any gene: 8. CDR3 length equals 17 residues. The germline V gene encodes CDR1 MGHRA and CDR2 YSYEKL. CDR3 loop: CASSQEVQGRKNTEAFF. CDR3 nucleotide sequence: TGCGCCAGCAGCCAAGAGGTACAGGGGCGAAAGAACACTGAAGCTTTCTTT.

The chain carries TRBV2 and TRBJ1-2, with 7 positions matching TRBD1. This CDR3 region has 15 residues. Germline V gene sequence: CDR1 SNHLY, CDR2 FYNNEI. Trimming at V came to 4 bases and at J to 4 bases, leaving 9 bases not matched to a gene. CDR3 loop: CASSVRQGGSYGYTF. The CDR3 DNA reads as TGTGCCAGCAGTGTAAGGCAGGGGGGTAGCTATGGCTACACCTTC. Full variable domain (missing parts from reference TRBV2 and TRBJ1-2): EPEVTQTPSHQVTQMGQEVILRCVPISNHLYFYWYRQILGQKVEFLVSFYNNEISEKSEIFDDQFSVERPDGSNFTLKIRSTKLEDSAMYFCASSVRQGGSYGYTFGSGTRLTVV.

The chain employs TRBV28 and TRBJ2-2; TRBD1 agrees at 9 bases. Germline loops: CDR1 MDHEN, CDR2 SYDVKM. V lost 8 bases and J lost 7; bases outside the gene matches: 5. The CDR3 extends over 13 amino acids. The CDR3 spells CASGTGNDGELFF. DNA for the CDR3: TGTGCCAGCGGGACAGGGAACGACGGGGAGCTGTTTTTT.

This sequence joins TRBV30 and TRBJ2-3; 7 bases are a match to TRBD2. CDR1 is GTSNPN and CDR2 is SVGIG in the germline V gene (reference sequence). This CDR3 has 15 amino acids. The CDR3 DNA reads TGTGCTCACTCGGGGGGAACAGGAAACACAGATACGCAGTATTTT. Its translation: CAHSGGTGNTDTQYF.

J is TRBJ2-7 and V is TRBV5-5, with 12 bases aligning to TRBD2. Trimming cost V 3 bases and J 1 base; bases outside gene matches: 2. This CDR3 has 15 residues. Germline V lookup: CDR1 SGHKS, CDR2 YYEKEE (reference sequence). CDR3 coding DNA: TGTGCCAGCAGCTCCCTAGCGGGAGGGTCCTACGAGCAGTACTTC. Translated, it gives CASSSLAGGSYEQYF.

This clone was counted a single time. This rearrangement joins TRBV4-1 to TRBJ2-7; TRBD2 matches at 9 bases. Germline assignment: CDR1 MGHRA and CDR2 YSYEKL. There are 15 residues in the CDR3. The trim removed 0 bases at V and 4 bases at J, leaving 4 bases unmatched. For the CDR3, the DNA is TGCGCCAGCAGCCAAGAGCCTAGCGGGGTATACGAGCAGTACTTC. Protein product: CASSQEPSGVYEQYF.

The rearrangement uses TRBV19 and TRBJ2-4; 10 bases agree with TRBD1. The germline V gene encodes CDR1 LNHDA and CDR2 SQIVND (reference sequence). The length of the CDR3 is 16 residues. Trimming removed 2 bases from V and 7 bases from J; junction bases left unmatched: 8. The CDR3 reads CASSIRLRDRGNIQYF. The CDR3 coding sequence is TGTGCCAGTAGTATAAGGCTCCGGGACAGGGGTAACATTCAGTACTTC.

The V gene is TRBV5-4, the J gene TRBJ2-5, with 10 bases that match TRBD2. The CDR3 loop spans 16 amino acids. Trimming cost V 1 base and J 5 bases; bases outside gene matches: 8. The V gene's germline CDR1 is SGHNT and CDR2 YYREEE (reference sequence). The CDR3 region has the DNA TGTGCCAGCAGCTTGAGTAGCGGGGGGCGCGGGGAGACCCAGTACTTC. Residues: CASSLSSGGRGETQYF. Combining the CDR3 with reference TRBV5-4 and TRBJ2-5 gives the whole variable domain ETGVTQSPTHLIKTRGQQVTLRCSSQSGHNTVSWYQQALGQGPQFIFQYYREEENGRGNFPPRFSGLQFPNYSSELNVNALELDDSALYLCASSLSSGGRGETQYFGPGTRLLVL.

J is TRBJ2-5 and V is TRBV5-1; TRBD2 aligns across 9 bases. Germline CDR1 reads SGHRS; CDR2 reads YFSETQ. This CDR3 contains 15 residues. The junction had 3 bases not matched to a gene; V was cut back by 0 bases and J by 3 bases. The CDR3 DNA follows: TGCGCCAGCAGCTTGGCTAGCGGGATCAAAGAGACCCAGTACTTC. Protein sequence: CASSLASGIKETQYF.

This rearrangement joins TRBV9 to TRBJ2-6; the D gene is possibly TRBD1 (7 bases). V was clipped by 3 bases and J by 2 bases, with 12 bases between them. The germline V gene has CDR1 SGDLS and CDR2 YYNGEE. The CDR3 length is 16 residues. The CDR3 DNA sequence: TGTGCCAGCAGCGCCCGGAGGGGGCCTGGGGCCAACGTCCTGACTTTC. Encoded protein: CASSARRGPGANVLTF.

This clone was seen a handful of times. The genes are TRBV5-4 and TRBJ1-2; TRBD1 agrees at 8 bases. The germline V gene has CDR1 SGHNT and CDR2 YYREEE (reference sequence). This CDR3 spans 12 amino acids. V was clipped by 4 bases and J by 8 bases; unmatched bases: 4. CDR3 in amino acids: CASSPTGEGYTF. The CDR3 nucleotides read TGTGCCAGCAGCCCGACAGGGGAAGGCTACACCTTC.

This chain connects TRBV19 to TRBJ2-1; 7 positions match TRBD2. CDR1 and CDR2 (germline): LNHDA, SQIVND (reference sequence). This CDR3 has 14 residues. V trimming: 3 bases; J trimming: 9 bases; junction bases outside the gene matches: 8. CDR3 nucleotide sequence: TGTGCCAGTAGTATTATTATTGGGAGGGCTGAGCAGTTCTTC. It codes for CASSIIIGRAEQFF.

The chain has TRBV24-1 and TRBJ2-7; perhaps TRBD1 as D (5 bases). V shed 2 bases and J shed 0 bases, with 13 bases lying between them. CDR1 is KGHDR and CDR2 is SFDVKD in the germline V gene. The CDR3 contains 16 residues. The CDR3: CATSDYQGCPSYEQYF. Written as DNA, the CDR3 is TGTGCCACCAGTGATTACCAGGGTTGTCCCTCCTACGAGCAGTACTTC.

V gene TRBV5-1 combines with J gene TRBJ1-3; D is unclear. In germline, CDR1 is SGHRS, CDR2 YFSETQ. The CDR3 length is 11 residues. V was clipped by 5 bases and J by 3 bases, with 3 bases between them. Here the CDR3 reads CASSYGNTIYF. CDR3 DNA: TGCGCCAGCAGTTATGGAAACACCATATATTTT. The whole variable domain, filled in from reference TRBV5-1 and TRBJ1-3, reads KAGVTQTPRYLIKTRGQQVTLSCSPISGHRSVSWYQQTPGQGLQFLFEYFSETQRNKGNFPGRFSGRQFSNSRSEMNVSTLELGDSALYLCASSYGNTIYFGEGSWLTVV.

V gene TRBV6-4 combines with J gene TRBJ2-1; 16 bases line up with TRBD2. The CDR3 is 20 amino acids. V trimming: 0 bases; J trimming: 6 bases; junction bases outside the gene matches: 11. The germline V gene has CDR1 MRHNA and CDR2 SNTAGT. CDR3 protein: CASSDSLGLAGGPFTNEQFF. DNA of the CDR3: TGTGCCAGCAGTGACTCGTTGGGACTAGCGGGAGGGCCATTTACCAATGAGCAGTTCTTC.

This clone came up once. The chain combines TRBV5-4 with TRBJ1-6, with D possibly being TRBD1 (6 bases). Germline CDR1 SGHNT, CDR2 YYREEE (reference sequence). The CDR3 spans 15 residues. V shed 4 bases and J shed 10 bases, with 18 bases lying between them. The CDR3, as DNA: TGTGCCAGCAGCACAGGGAGCAGGGGAGCGTCACCCCTCCACTTT. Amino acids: CASSTGSRGASPLHF. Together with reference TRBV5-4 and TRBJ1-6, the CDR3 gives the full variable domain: ETGVTQSPTHLIKTRGQQVTLRCSSQSGHNTVSWYQQALGQGPQFIFQYYREEENGRGNFPPRFSGLQFPNYSSELNVNALELDDSALYLCASSTGSRGASPLHFGNGTRLTVT.

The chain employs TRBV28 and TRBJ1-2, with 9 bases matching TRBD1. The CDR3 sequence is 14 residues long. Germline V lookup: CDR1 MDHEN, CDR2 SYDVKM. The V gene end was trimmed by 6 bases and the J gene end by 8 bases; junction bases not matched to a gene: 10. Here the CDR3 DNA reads TGTGCCAGCAGGGCCTTGGGGACAGGGAGGGGCTACACCTTC. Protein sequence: CASRALGTGRGYTF.

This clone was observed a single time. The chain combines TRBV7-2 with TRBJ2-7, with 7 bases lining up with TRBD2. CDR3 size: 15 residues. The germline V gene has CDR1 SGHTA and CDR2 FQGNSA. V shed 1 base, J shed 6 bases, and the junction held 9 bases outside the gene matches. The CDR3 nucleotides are TGTGCCAGCAGCTTAGAAGGGACTAATGACTTCGAGCAGTACTTC. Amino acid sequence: CASSLEGTNDFEQYF.

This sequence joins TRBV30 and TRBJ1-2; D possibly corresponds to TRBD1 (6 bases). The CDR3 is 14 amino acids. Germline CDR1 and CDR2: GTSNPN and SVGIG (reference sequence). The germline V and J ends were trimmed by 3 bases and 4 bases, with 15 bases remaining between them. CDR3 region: CAWSPTGLGYGYTF. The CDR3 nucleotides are TGTGCCTGGAGCCCGACAGGCCTGGGCTATGGCTACACCTTC.

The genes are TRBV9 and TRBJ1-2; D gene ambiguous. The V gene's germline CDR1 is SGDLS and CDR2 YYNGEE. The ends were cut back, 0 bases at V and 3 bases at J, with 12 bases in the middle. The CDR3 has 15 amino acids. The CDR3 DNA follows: TGTGCCAGCAGCGTAGGTACGGAGGTTTACTATGGCTACACCTTC. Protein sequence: CASSVGTEVYYGYTF.